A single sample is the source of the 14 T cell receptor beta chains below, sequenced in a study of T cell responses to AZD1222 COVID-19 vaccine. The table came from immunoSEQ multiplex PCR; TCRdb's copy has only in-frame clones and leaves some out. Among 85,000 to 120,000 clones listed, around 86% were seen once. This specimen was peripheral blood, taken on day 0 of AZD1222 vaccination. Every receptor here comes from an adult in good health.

Here the CDR3 reads CASSIPGTHGYTF. DNA for the CDR3: TGTGCCAGCAGCATCCCCGGGACACATGGCTACACCTTC. The chain joins TRBV5-4 to TRBJ1-2; D possibly corresponds to TRBD1 (6 bases). The CDR3 extends over 13 amino acids. Trimming took 4 bases from V and 6 from J, leaving 13 bases between them. Per germline, CDR1 SGHNT and CDR2 YYREEE (reference sequence). Filled out from reference TRBV5-4 and TRBJ1-2, the complete variable domain reads ETGVTQSPTHLIKTRGQQVTLRCSSQSGHNTVSWYQQALGQGPQFIFQYYREEENGRGNFPPRFSGLQFPNYSSELNVNALELDDSALYLCASSIPGTHGYTFGSGTRLTVV.

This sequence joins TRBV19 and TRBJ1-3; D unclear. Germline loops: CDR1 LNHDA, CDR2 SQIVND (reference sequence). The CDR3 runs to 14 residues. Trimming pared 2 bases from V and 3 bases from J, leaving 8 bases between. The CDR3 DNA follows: TGTGCCAGTAGTATATCGTCCAGTGGAAACACCATATATTTT. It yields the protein CASSISSSGNTIYF. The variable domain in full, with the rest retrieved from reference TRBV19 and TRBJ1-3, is DGGITQSPKYLFRKEGQNVTLSCEQNLNHDAMYWYRQDPGQGLRLIYYSQIVNDFQKGDIAEGYSVSREKKESFPLTVTSAQKNPTAFYLCASSISSSGNTIYFGEGSWLTVV.

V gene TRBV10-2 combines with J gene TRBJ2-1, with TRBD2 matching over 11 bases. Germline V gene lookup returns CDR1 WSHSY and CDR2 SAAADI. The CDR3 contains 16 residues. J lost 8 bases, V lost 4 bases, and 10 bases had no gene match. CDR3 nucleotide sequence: TGCGCCAGCAGTGTCTTGACTAGCGGGGCTAGGGATGAGCAGTTCTTC. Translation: CASSVLTSGARDEQFF.

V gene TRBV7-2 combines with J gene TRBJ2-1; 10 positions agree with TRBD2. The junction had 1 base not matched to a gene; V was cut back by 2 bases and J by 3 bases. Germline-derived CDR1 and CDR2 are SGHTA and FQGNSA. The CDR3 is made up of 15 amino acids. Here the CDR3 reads CASSLIAGGYNEQFF. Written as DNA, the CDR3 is TGTGCCAGCAGCTTAATAGCGGGAGGCTACAATGAGCAGTTCTTC.

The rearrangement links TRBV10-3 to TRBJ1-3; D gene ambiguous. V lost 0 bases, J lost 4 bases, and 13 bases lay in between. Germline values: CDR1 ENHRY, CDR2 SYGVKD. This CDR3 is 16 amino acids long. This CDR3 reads CAISESEGLGGNTIYF. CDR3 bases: TGTGCCATCAGTGAGTCGGAAGGCCTGGGAGGAAACACCATATATTTT.

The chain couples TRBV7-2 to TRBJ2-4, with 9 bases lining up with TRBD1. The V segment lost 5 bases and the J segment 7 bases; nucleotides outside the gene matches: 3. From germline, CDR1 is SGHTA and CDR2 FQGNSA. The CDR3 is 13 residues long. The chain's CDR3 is CASSAGQGNIQYF. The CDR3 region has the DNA TGTGCCAGCAGCGCCGGACAGGGGAACATTCAGTACTTC.

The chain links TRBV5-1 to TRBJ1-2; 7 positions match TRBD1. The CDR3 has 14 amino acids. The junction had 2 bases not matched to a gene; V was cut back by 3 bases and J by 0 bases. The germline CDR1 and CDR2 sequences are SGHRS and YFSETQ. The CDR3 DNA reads TGCGCCAGCAGCTCGGACAGGCCTAACTATGGCTACACCTTC. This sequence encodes CASSSDRPNYGYTF.

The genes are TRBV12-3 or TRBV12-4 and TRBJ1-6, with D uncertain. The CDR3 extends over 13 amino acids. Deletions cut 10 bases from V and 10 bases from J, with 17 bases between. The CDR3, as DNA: TGTGCCACGTCCCTAGGAGGCGGGTCACCCCTCCACTTT. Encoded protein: CATSLGGGSPLHF.

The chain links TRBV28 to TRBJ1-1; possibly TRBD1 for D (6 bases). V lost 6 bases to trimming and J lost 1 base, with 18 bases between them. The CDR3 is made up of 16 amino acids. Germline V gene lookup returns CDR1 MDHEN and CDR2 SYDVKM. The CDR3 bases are TGTGCCAGCAGACGAGAGTACTTACAGGGGAACACTGAAGCTTTCTTT. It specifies CASRREYLQGNTEAFF.

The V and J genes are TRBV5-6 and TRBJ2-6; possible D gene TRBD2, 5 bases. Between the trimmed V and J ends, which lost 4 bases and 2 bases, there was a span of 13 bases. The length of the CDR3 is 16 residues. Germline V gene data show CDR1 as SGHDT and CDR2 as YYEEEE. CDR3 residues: CASSPSERAGANVLTF. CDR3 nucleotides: TGTGCCAGCAGCCCTTCGGAGAGGGCTGGGGCCAACGTCCTGACTTTC.

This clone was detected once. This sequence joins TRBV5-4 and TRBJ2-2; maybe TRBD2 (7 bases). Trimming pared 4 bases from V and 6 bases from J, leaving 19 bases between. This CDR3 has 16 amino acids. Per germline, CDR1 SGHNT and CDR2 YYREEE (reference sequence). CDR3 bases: TGTGCCAGCAGCCAACTCGGGGGGCTTGGGGCCGGGGAGCTGTTTTTT. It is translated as CASSQLGGLGAGELFF.

Here the CDR3 DNA reads TGCGCCAGCAGCCCCTCCAGGACGGGGAAAGAGACCCAGTACTTC. It specifies CASSPSRTGKETQYF. This chain uses TRBV5-1 with TRBJ2-5; weak D call: TRBD2 (5 bases). Germline V gene lookup returns CDR1 SGHRS and CDR2 YFSETQ. V lost 4 bases and J lost 3, with 16 bases in between. This CDR3 has 15 residues. Full variable domain (missing parts from reference TRBV5-1 and TRBJ2-5): KAGVTQTPRYLIKTRGQQVTLSCSPISGHRSVSWYQQTPGQGLQFLFEYFSETQRNKGNFPGRFSGRQFSNSRSEMNVSTLELGDSALYLCASSPSRTGKETQYFGPGTRLLVL.

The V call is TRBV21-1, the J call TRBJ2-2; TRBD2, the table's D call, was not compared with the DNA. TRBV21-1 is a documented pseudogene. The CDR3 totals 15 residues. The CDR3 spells CASSARRLDTGELFF. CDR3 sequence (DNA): TGTGCCAGCAGCGCAAGGAGATTGGACACCGGGGAGCTGTTTTTT.

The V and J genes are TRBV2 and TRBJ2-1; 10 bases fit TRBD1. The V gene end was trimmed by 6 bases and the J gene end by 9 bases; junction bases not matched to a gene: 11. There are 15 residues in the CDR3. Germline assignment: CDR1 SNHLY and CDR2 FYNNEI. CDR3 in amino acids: CASSHTGQGRIEQFF. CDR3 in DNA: TGTGCCAGCAGCCATACGGGACAGGGGAGGATTGAGCAGTTCTTC.